This T cell receptor (beta chain) was sequenced during a study of OX40 agonist ivuxolimab in advanced cancers. Study-wide points: Dose levels from 0.1 to 3.0 mg/kg saw CD4+ and CD8+ blood T cells expand clonally by week 6.

Of note for this clone: The target antigen is unknown.

The assay was immunoSEQ multiplex PCR, and TCRdb's table has in-frame clones only and misses some. The sample has under 8,500 clones, more than 75% seen once. The germline CDR1 and CDR2 sequences are KGHSH and LQKENI. This CDR3 spans 14 amino acids. V lost 3 bases to trimming and J lost 3 bases, with 11 bases between them. The chain uses TRBV18 and TRBJ1-2, with unresolved D. The TCR sequence derives from an adult with an advanced solid tumor such as melanoma, head and neck, liver or kidney cancer. The sample was CD4+ or CD8+ T cells sorted from blood, taken in a trial of the OX40 agonist ivuxolimab. The CDR3 DNA reads TGTGCCAGCTCACCTCCGAGGGCAGACTATGGCTACACCTTC. Amino acid sequence: CASSPPRADYGYTF.